These T cell receptor beta chains were read from a single sample in a study of cytomegalovirus exposure and HLA in healthy donors. Generated by immunoSEQ multiplex PCR, the TCRdb table keeps only in-frame clones and is missing some. The data hold approximately 160,000 clones, with roughly 86% observed a single time. The specimen sequenced was PBMCs. All receptors come from a woman aged 18-29 years in good health and CMV-seropositive. CDR3s include the opening cysteine and the closing phenylalanine or tryptophan. The order of the fields is clone size, V gene, D gene, J gene, CDR3 DNA, CDR3 protein. D genes are given only for firm matches. Size tells how often a clone was seen (once, few, many) or the class of an expanded clone, and some rows leave it out.

>.|TRBV7-9|.|TRBJ2-3
TGTGCCAGCAGCTTCTCGGTAGAACCAGATACGCAGTATTTT
CASSFSVEPDTQYF
>.|TRBV11-3|TRBD2|TRBJ2-7
TGTGCCAGCAGCTCAGGAGCGGGAGAGAGCTACGAGCAGTACTTC
CASSSGAGESYEQYF
>.|TRBV5-1|TRBD2|TRBJ2-3
TGCGCCAGCAGCTTTGGAGGCGCCCGGGGGGGCACAGATACGCAGTATTTT
CASSFGGARGGTDTQYF
>.|TRBV7-9|.|TRBJ1-1
TGTGCCAGCAGCTTACTTGAAGCTTTCTTT
CASSLLEAFF
>.|TRBV29-1|TRBD2|TRBJ2-5
TGCAGCGCTATACTCCGGACTAGCGGGAGGGCGGAGACCCAGTACTTC
CSAILRTSGRAETQYF
>.|TRBV11-2|TRBD1|TRBJ1-2
TGTGCCAGCAGCTTAGACCGGACAGGTGCCTATGGCTACACCTTC
CASSLDRTGAYGYTF
>.|TRBV29-1|TRBD1|TRBJ2-5
TGCAGCGTTGGGCGTCTGGGGACAGGGGTGCGGGAGACCCAGTACTTC
CSVGRLGTGVRETQYF
>few|TRBV28|.|TRBJ1-2
TGTGCCAGCAGTCAGGGGTATGGCTACACCTTC
CASSQGYGYTF
>.|TRBV19|.|TRBJ1-4
TGTGCCAGTATGGGGCAGGGAAATGAAAAACTGTTTTTT
CASMGQGNEKLFF
>.|TRBV11-3|.|TRBJ2-1
TGTGCCAGCAGCTTAGGCCCGAGCAATGAGCAGTTCTTC
CASSLGPSNEQFF
>many|TRBV5-1|.|TRBJ2-5
TGCGCCAGCAGCCCAGGGGCAGAACAAGAGACCCAGTACTTC
CASSPGAEQETQYF
>once|TRBV5-1|.|TRBJ2-1
TGCGCCAGCAGCTTGTATGGTGGAGCCGATGAGCAGTTCTTC
CASSLYGGADEQFF
>.|TRBV7-9|.|TRBJ2-6
TGTGCCAGCAGCTTAGGTTCTTCTGGGGCCAACGTCCTGACTTTC
CASSLGSSGANVLTF
>.|TRBV5-1|TRBD2|TRBJ2-3
TGCGCCAGCAGTCTTCTAGCGGGAGGCGGAGATACGCAGTATTTT
CASSLLAGGGDTQYF
>.|TRBV7-9|.|TRBJ1-4
TGTGCCAGCAGCTTATTTAGCAGGGCAGCTAATGAAAAACTGTTTTTT
CASSLFSRAANEKLFF
>once|TRBV6-4|TRBD2|TRBJ2-3
TGTGCCAGCAGTGAAGCTAGCGGGGCGGTAGATACGCAGTATTTT
CASSEASGAVDTQYF
>.|TRBV18|TRBD2|TRBJ2-5
TGTGCCAGCTCACCACGGGGACTAGCGGGAGGCGACGCCCAGTACTTC
CASSPRGLAGGDAQYF
>few|TRBV28|TRBD1|TRBJ1-5
TGTGCCAGCAGTTCCAGGGGGGAGAATCAGCCCCAGCATTTT
CASSSRGENQPQHF
>.|TRBV7-8|TRBD1|TRBJ2-7
TGTGCCAGCAGTCGAGACAGGGTAAACGAGCAGTACTTC
CASSRDRVNEQYF
>.|TRBV30|.|TRBJ2-1
TGTGCCCACGACCCAGGCTCCTACAATGAGCAGTTCTTC
CAHDPGSYNEQFF
>.|TRBV4-1|TRBD2|TRBJ2-1
TGCGCCAGCAGCCCGGGACTAGCGTTGCAATACAATGAGCAGTTCTTC
CASSPGLALQYNEQFF
>few|TRBV7-6|TRBD2|TRBJ2-7
TGTGCCAGCAGCTATCTAGCGGGAGGGCCCGAGCAGTACTTC
CASSYLAGGPEQYF
>many|TRBV10-1|TRBD1|TRBJ2-7
TGCGCCAGCAGTGAAGGTGGACAGGGCGCCTACGAGCAGTACTTC
CASSEGGQGAYEQYF
>.|TRBV4-1|.|TRBJ1-1
TGCGCCAGCAGCCCCATGATCGCGGGGATCCACACTGAAGCTTTCTTT
CASSPMIAGIHTEAFF
>.|TRBV7-3|TRBD2|TRBJ2-2
TGTGCCAGCAGCTTCGAGGGAGGGGCTCCCGGGGAGCTGTTTTTT
CASSFEGGAPGELFF
>.|TRBV19|TRBD1|TRBJ1-5
TGTGCCAGTAGTAACCTAGGACAGGGTCCGATGTATCAGCCCCAGCATTTT
CASSNLGQGPMYQPQHF
>.|TRBV28|.|TRBJ2-2
TGTGCCAGCAGTTTCGGGGGGCGGGAGCTGTTTTTT
CASSFGGRELFF
>.|TRBV9|TRBD1|TRBJ1-1
TGTGCCAGCAGCGTCGTACCCCCCGGAACAGGGGGCCTAACTACTGAAGCTTTCTTT
CASSVVPPGTGGLTTEAFF
>.|TRBV7-2|.|TRBJ2-7
TGTGCCAGCAGCTTGGACAGAGACGAGCAGTACTTC
CASSLDRDEQYF
>.|TRBV5-1|TRBD2|TRBJ2-4
TGCGCCAGCAGCCCGCTCTCCGGACTAGGAGGCAAAAACATTCAGTACTTC
CASSPLSGLGGKNIQYF
>.|TRBV5-4|.|TRBJ2-3
TGTGCCAGCAGCTTAGGGACATTATATTTTGCAGATACGCAGTATTTT
CASSLGTLYFADTQYF
>.|TRBV7-2|.|TRBJ2-2
TGTGCCAGCAGCTTAAAGTCTTGGCGGCTGAACACCGGGGAGCTGTTTTTT
CASSLKSWRLNTGELFF
>.|TRBV19|.|TRBJ2-6
TGTGCCAGTAGTATTTTGAAACAAACAGGTAGCTCTGGGGCCAACGTCCTGACTTTC
CASSILKQTGSSGANVLTF
>.|TRBV29-1|TRBD2|TRBJ2-1
TGCAGCGTTGACAAACTAGCGGGAGCAAGTGAGCAGTTCTTC
CSVDKLAGASEQFF
>.|TRBV6-5|.|TRBJ1-1
TGTGCCAGCAGTCTTACCCCTCTTTCCGGGACTGAAGCTTTCTTT
CASSLTPLSGTEAFF
>.|TRBV5-6|.|TRBJ2-7
TGTGCCAGCAGCTTGCAGGGTGGAAACGAGCAGTACTTC
CASSLQGGNEQYF
>.|TRBV6-6|.|TRBJ2-5
TGTGCCAGCAGACAGGAGACCCAGTACTTC
CASRQETQYF
>.|TRBV7-8|TRBD1|TRBJ2-3
TGTGCCAGCAGCATTGACAGGGGAGATACGCAGTATTTT
CASSIDRGDTQYF
>.|TRBV5-1|TRBD2|TRBJ2-7
TGCGCCAGCAGCTTGGGGACTAGCGGGGACGAGCAGTACTTC
CASSLGTSGDEQYF
>.|TRBV15|.|TRBJ1-1
TGTGCCACCAGCAGAGATTTAGGGGAGGATGAAGCTTTCTTT
CATSRDLGEDEAFF
>.|TRBV27|.|TRBJ2-7
TGTGCCAGCAGTATCGAACAGGTAAGCTACGAGCAGTACTTC
CASSIEQVSYEQYF
>few|TRBV4-2|TRBD2|TRBJ2-5
TGTGCCAGCAGCCAAGAGGGAGGGAGGAGGTCCCAAGAGACCCAGTACTTC
CASSQEGGRRSQETQYF
>.|TRBV28|.|TRBJ2-7
TGTGCCAGCAGTCCCCTTCTAGGGGGAGTAGTGTCCTACGAGCAGTACTTC
CASSPLLGGVVSYEQYF
>.|TRBV10-1|TRBD1|TRBJ2-3
TGCGCCAGCAGCTCCGGGACAGGGGGCGGGGGAGATACGCAGTATTTT
CASSSGTGGGGDTQYF
>.|TRBV6-1|TRBD1|TRBJ2-4
TGTGCCAGCAGTGGAGGACAGGGTAGAGCCAAAAACATTCAGTACTTC
CASSGGQGRAKNIQYF
>.|TRBV4-1|.|TRBJ2-2
.
CASSQVFWRGTGELFF
>.|TRBV19|.|TRBJ2-7
TGTGCCAGTAGTATAAATAGCTACGAGCAGTACTTC
CASSINSYEQYF
>many|TRBV5-1|.|TRBJ2-7
TGCGCCAGCGGGGCAGGGGATGGGTATCGATACGACGAGCAGTACTTC
CASGAGDGYRYDEQYF
>.|TRBV5-1|TRBD1|TRBJ1-4
TGCGCCAGCAGCGGTGGACAGGGAGGGACTAATGAAAAACTGTTTTTT
CASSGGQGGTNEKLFF
>.|TRBV7-9|TRBD2|TRBJ2-7
TGTGCCAGCAGCTTGCTAGCGGGAGGCTCCTACGAGCAGTACTTC
CASSLLAGGSYEQYF
>.|TRBV28|.|TRBJ1-4
TGTGCCAGCAGTTTAGGGGGGGCTACTAATGAAAAACTGTTTTTT
CASSLGGATNEKLFF
>.|TRBV27|TRBD1|TRBJ2-1
TGTGCCAGCAGTTTAGGGACAGCCTCCTACAATGAGCAGTTCTTC
CASSLGTASYNEQFF
>.|TRBV5-6|.|TRBJ2-7
TGTGCCAGCAGCTCCTCCCTGTCCTACGAGCAGTACTTC
CASSSSLSYEQYF
>.|TRBV5-1|.|TRBJ2-7
TGCGCCAGCAGCTTGGAGCTAGCGAGCTCCTACGAGCAGTACTTC
CASSLELASSYEQYF
>.|TRBV6-1|TRBD1|TRBJ1-3
TGTGCCAGCAGCAGGGGGTCTGGAAACACCATATATTTT
CASSRGSGNTIYF
>.|TRBV5-4|.|TRBJ1-2
TGTGCCAGCAGCTTGTCAGGGAACTATGGCTACACCTTC
CASSLSGNYGYTF
>.|TRBV6-6|TRBD1|TRBJ1-1
TGTGCCGGCAGGACCGGGACAGAGAACACTGAAGCTTTCTTT
CAGRTGTENTEAFF
>few|TRBV4-2|.|TRBJ2-6
TGTGCCAGCAGCCCACAGGGCTCTGGGGCCAACGTCCTGACTTTC
CASSPQGSGANVLTF
>.|TRBV30|.|TRBJ2-5
TGTGCCTGGAGGCCCGGACAGATAACAAAAGAGACCCAGTACTTC
CAWRPGQITKETQYF